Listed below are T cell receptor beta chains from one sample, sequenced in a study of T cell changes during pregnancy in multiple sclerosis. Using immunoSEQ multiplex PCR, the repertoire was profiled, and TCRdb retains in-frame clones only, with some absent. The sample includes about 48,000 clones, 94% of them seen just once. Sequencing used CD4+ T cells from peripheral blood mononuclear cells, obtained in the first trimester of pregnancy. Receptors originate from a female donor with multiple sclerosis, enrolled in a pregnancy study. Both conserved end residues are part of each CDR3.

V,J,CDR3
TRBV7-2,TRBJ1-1,CASSSTVRRSTEAFF
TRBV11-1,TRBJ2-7,CASSGQGSYEQYF
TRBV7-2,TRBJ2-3,CASSLKGAHGGTSTDTQYF
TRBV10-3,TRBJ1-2,CAISVGSSNYGYTF
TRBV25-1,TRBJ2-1,CASSAKPGLSSYNEQFF
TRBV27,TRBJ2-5,CASRLLAGGLETQYF
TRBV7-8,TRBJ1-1,CASSLGEGEAFF
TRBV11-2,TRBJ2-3,CASSIGRGPDTQYF
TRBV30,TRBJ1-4,CACDRGGGKLFF
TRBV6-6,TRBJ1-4,CASSTGRGLGEKLFF
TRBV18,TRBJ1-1,CASSPPRQGLKNTEAFF
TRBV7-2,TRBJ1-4,CASSVTGMPNEKLFF
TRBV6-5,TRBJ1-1,CASSLRPGQFIEAFF
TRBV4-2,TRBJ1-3,CASSRDREPPGNTIYF
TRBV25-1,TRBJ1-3,CASSEGARGNTIYF
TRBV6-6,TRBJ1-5,CASRLGQGNQPQHF
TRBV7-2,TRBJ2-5,CASSFGLAGGSETQYF
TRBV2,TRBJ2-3,CATPGGPNFVDTQYF
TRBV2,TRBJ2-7,CASSADAGVVSYEQYF
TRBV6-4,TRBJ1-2,CASSDSRRRFSGYTF
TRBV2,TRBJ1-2,CARLARLGGYTF
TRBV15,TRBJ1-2,CATSIGAAGQSNYGYTF
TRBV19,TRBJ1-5,CASNRHGQPQHF
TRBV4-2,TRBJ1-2,CASSQAGTGQGYGYTF
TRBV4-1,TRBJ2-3,CASSQVLGRGRDTQYF
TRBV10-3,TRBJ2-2,CAIPAGRGNLNTGELFF
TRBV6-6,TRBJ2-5,CASSRDRQETQYF
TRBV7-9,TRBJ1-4,CASSPRQGAAEKLFF
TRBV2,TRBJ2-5,CASNEQGMGTQYF
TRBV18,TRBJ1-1,CASSPLPGGQMNTEAFF
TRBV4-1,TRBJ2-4,CASSPLWGGNIQYF
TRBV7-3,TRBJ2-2,CASSLNGPHGSVSGELFF
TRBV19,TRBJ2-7,CASSPLVGQGDYEQYF
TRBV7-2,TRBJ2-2,CASSPEIGGGTGELFF
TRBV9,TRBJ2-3,CASSPRGDSTDTQYF
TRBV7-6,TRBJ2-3,CASSSPGLAGVSDTQYF
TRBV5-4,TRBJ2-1,CASSLLGGGKYNEQFF
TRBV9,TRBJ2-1,CASSVGGGAYNEQFF
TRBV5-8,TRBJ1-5,CASTPPRGFGQPQHF